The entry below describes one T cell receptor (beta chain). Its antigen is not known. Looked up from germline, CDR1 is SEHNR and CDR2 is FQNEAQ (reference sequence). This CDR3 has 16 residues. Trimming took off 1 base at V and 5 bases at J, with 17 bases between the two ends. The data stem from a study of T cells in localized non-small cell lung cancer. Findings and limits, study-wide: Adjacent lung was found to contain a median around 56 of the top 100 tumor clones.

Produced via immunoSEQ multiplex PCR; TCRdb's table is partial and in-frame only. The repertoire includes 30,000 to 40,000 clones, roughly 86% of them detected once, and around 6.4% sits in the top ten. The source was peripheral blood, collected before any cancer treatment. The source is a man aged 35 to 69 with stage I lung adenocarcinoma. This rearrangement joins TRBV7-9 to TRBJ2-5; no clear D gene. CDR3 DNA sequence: TGTGCCAGCAGCTTAGTCAGTGCTCCCCTGGCGGAGACCCAGTACTTC. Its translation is CASSLVSAPLAETQYF.